Listed here is a single TCR beta chain. Its antigen is still unknown. The data were obtained in a study of T cell responses to AZD1222 COVID-19 vaccine. Study-level findings and limits: The span of vaccine-associated CD4 TCRs extended across spike, with dominance at 160-218 and 743-854.

Trimming left V 3 bases short and J 7 bases short, with 10 bases between. The CDR3 sequence is 12 residues long. Germline CDR1 is SEHNR and CDR2 is FQNEAQ (reference sequence). Profiled with immunoSEQ multiplex PCR; TCRdb holds only in-frame clones, not every one. The table includes around 250,000 clones, roughly 93% detected once. The source is an adult in good health. Material: peripheral blood, obtained on day 0 of AZD1222 vaccination. This chain connects TRBV7-9 to TRBJ2-7; D is uncertain. CDR3: CASSFPGSEQYF. In DNA, the CDR3 is TGTGCCAGCAGCTTCCCAGGAAGTGAGCAGTACTTC.